A single sample gave rise to the 26 T cell receptor beta chains below, sequenced in a study of blood T cell repertoires in COVID-19. The protocol was immunoSEQ multiplex PCR, while the TCRdb copy is restricted to in-frame clones and leaves out a portion. Among approximately 200,000 clones listed, 86% were seen once. The sequencing input was peripheral blood. Every receptor here comes from a woman in her thirties with active or convalescent COVID-19.

The J gene is TRBJ1-4, the V gene TRBV7-9; 10 bases line up with TRBD1. The CDR3 sequence is 16 residues long. CDR1 is SEHNR and CDR2 is FQNEAQ in the germline V gene (reference sequence). J lost 3 bases, V lost 5 bases, and 6 bases had no gene match. DNA for the CDR3: TGTGCCAGCAGCCCGGGACAGGGGACCGCTAATGAAAAACTGTTTTTT. It translates to CASSPGQGTANEKLFF.

This sequence joins TRBV27 and TRBJ2-1, with D tentatively TRBD2 (5 bases). V lost 6 bases and J 3 bases, leaving 12 bases between the germline ends. CDR3 size: 14 residues. Germline V gene sequence: CDR1 MNHEY, CDR2 SMNVEV (reference sequence). CDR3 bases: TGTGCCAGCAGCCCGGACTCCAACTACAATGAGCAGTTCTTC. As protein: CASSPDSNYNEQFF.

This chain links TRBV13 with TRBJ2-7; 10 bases map to TRBD2. This CDR3 is built from 16 residues. V shed 8 bases, J shed 0 bases, and the junction held 10 bases outside the gene matches. In germline, CDR1 is PRHDT, CDR2 FYEKMQ (reference sequence). The CDR3 bases are TGTGCCAGCCGGCCTAGCGGGGGCGTTAGCTCCTACGAGCAGTACTTC. Translated, it gives CASRPSGGVSSYEQYF.

This clone occurred once. In the same sample, other DNA sequences code for this CDR3. This CDR3 reads CASRGGNQPQHF. For the CDR3, the DNA is TGTGCCAGCAGGGGGGGCAATCAGCCCCAGCATTTT. This chain links TRBV19 with TRBJ1-5; 7 bases align to TRBD1. The CDR3 is 12 residues long. Germline V gene sequence: CDR1 LNHDA, CDR2 SQIVND (reference sequence). J was trimmed by 2 bases and V by 9 bases; bases with no gene match: 1.

This chain links TRBV11-2 with TRBJ2-7, with TRBD2 identical over 11 bases. Germline V gene lookup returns CDR1 SGHAT and CDR2 FQNNGV. The trim removed 5 bases at V and 5 bases at J, leaving 2 bases unmatched. This CDR3 is built from 13 residues. The CDR3 sequence: CASSLGLADEQYF. CDR3 nucleotides: TGTGCCAGCAGCCTGGGACTAGCGGACGAGCAGTACTTC.

The J gene is TRBJ2-7, the V gene TRBV6-5; D is possibly TRBD2 (6 bases). Germline values: CDR1 MNHEY, CDR2 SVGAGI. The CDR3 is 12 amino acids. Trimming stripped 8 bases from V and 7 bases from J, with 15 bases between. The CDR3, as DNA: TGTGCCAGCCTCTTACTGGCGGGAGAGCAGTACTTC. Translated: CASLLLAGEQYF.

This clone was seen more than once but under ten times. Sequence at one end of the junction differs from germline and may be a read error. The rearrangement joins TRBV28 to TRBJ1-5; D is unclear. Germline CDR1 MDHEN, CDR2 SYDVKM. CDR3 length: 14 amino acids. CDR3: CASTPETSHQPQHF. The CDR3 coding sequence is TGTGCCAGCACCCCTGAGACTAGCCATCAGCCCCAGCATTTT. The full variable domain, completed using reference TRBV28 and TRBJ1-5, is DVKVTQSSRYLVKRTGEKVFLECVQDMDHENMFWYRQDPGLGLRLIYFSYDVKMKEKGDIPEGYSVSREKKERFSLILESASTNQTSMYLCASTPETSHQPQHFGDGTRLSIL.

This chain links TRBV15 with TRBJ2-1; D is perhaps TRBD1 (5 bases). This CDR3 contains 14 residues. The V and J ends lost 2 bases and 9 bases respectively, with 14 bases between them. Germline V lookup: CDR1 LNHNV, CDR2 YYDKDF (reference sequence). The CDR3 is CATSRQTQGIEQFF. Here the CDR3 DNA reads TGTGCCACCAGCAGACAAACTCAGGGAATTGAGCAGTTCTTC.

This rearrangement joins TRBV7-2 to TRBJ2-3; TRBD2 is a possible D gene (5 bases). This CDR3 contains 15 residues. V lost 8 bases and J 2 bases, leaving 17 bases between the germline ends. Germline CDR1 reads SGHTA; CDR2 reads FQGNSA. Written as DNA, the CDR3 is TGTGCCAGCCAGCTGTGGAGGCAAAACACAGATACGCAGTATTTT. It yields the protein CASQLWRQNTDTQYF.

The V and J genes are TRBV10-1 and TRBJ1-1; possible D gene TRBD1, 6 bases. Trimming took 8 bases from V and 1 from J, leaving 17 bases between them. Germline-derived CDR1 and CDR2 are WNHNN and SYGVQD (reference sequence). This CDR3 is built from 15 residues. The CDR3 protein is CASFFLTGRNTEAFF. In nucleotides, the CDR3 is TGCGCCAGCTTCTTTTTGACAGGTCGGAACACTGAAGCTTTCTTT.

V gene TRBV11-2 combines with J gene TRBJ2-1; D is unresolved. The V and J ends lost 5 bases and 6 bases respectively, with 11 bases between them. The germline gives CDR1 SGHAT, CDR2 FQNNGV. The CDR3 sequence is 13 residues long. For the CDR3, the DNA is TGTGCCAGCAGCCCCACGACTGGCAATGAGCAGTTCTTC. It codes for CASSPTTGNEQFF.

This chain connects TRBV2 to TRBJ2-2, with 7 positions matching TRBD1. Losses at the gene ends were 4 bases for V and 5 bases for J; bases not matched to a gene: 10. The CDR3 runs to 16 residues. Germline values: CDR1 SNHLY, CDR2 FYNNEI. This chain's CDR3 is CASSAEQGWKTGELFF. The CDR3 coding sequence is TGTGCCAGCAGTGCGGAACAGGGGTGGAAAACCGGGGAGCTGTTTTTT.

The chain joins TRBV24-1 to TRBJ2-1; 10 nucleotides match TRBD2. The CDR3 length is 18 residues. V gave up 5 bases and J gave up 0 bases; unmatched junction bases: 9. Germline V gene lookup returns CDR1 KGHDR and CDR2 SFDVKD. CDR3 region: CATSVSSGRLTSYNEQFF. As DNA, the CDR3 is TGTGCCACCAGTGTATCTAGCGGGAGACTTACCTCCTACAATGAGCAGTTCTTC.

The J gene is TRBJ2-7, the V gene TRBV3-1 (or the pseudogene TRBV3-2); 7 nucleotides line up with TRBD1. Looked up from germline, CDR1 is LGHDT and CDR2 is YNNKEL (reference sequence). The CDR3 has 15 residues. The ends lost 3 bases at V and 2 bases at J; junction bases unmatched: 7. Here the CDR3 DNA reads TGTGCCAGCAGCCATGTAGGGCAGGGGGCCTACGAGCAGTACTTC. This gives the protein CASSHVGQGAYEQYF.

The chain has TRBV11-3 and TRBJ2-4, with D perhaps TRBD2 (5 bases). This CDR3 has 17 residues. The ends were cut back, 4 bases at V and 0 bases at J, with 16 bases in the middle. Germline-derived CDR1 and CDR2 are SGHNT and YENEEA. This chain's CDR3 is CASSSRALTLAKNIQYF. Here the CDR3 DNA reads TGTGCCAGCAGCTCGAGGGCCCTTACCCTAGCCAAAAACATTCAGTACTTC.

This clone occurred a few times. Written as DNA, the CDR3 is TGTGCCAGCAGTGACGTTTCTAGCTCCTATAATTCACCCCTCCACTTT. It is translated as CASSDVSSSYNSPLHF. The V gene is TRBV6-1, the J gene TRBJ1-6; no definite D call. The germline V gene encodes CDR1 MNHNS and CDR2 SASEGT. Trimming removed 3 bases from V and 0 bases from J, with 9 bases in between. This CDR3 region has 16 residues.

This clone was seen only once. The CDR3 bases are TGCGCCAGCAGTCTAAAGGCGGGAGCTCGGGACGAGCAGTACTTC. Translation: CASSLKAGARDEQYF. V gene TRBV10-1 combines with J gene TRBJ2-7; 7 positions agree with TRBD2. Germline V gene data show CDR1 as WNHNN and CDR2 as SYGVQD (reference sequence). The ends lost 5 bases at V and 5 bases at J; junction bases unmatched: 12. The CDR3 has 15 amino acids.

This clone was counted once. The chain is built from TRBV27 and TRBJ1-1; TRBD1 is a possible D gene (5 bases). This CDR3 has 13 amino acids. Germline assignment: CDR1 MNHEY and CDR2 SMNVEV (reference sequence). Trimming took off 4 bases at V and 2 bases at J, with 8 bases between the two ends. CDR3 protein: CASSWTPNTEAFF. The CDR3 DNA follows: TGTGCCAGCAGTTGGACACCTAACACTGAAGCTTTCTTT.

This chain connects TRBV19 to TRBJ2-5, with 8 bases aligning to TRBD2. The CDR3 consists of 15 residues. Trimming at V came to 4 bases and at J to 3 bases, leaving 7 bases not matched to a gene. The V gene's germline CDR1 is LNHDA and CDR2 SQIVND (reference sequence). The CDR3 DNA sequence: TGTGCCAGTAGTACCCCGGGACTAGGAAAAGAGACCCAGTACTTC. It specifies CASSTPGLGKETQYF.

The genes are TRBV12-3 or TRBV12-4 and TRBJ2-5; TRBD2 is a possible D gene (5 bases). The V end was cut by 3 bases, the J end by 4 bases, with 9 bases between. The CDR3 loop spans 13 amino acids. The CDR3 DNA reads TGTGCCAGCAGTTTTGGTGGGAGAGAGACCCAGTACTTC. The encoded protein is CASSFGGRETQYF.

The CDR3 nucleotides read TGTGCCAGCAGTCCCTGGTCCAGGGCTACCTACGAGCAGTACTTC. This translates into CASSPWSRATYEQYF. The rearrangement links TRBV27 to TRBJ2-7, with D maybe TRBD1 (5 bases). CDR3 size: 15 residues. The V and J ends lost 5 bases and 2 bases respectively, with 16 bases between them. Germline V gene lookup returns CDR1 MNHEY and CDR2 SMNVEV (reference sequence).

This chain uses TRBV6-6 with TRBJ1-5, with 9 bases identical to TRBD1. Per the germline V gene, CDR1 is MNHNY and CDR2 is SVGAGI (reference sequence). The CDR3 loop spans 13 amino acids. With V trimmed by 8 bases and J by 5 bases, 4 bases remained unmatched. Here the CDR3 reads CASRTGDYQPQHF. DNA for the CDR3: TGTGCCAGCCGGACAGGGGATTATCAGCCCCAGCATTTT.

This sequence joins TRBV5-4 and TRBJ1-5, with 7 bases identical to TRBD1. CDR1 SGHNT and CDR2 YYREEE come from the germline V gene (reference sequence). The V gene end was trimmed by 0 bases and the J gene end by 7 bases; junction bases not matched to a gene: 4. The CDR3 spans 14 residues. The DNA for the CDR3 is TGTGCCAGCAGCTTGGGGCCAGGGGGGCAGCCCCAGCATTTT. It specifies CASSLGPGGQPQHF.

The chain joins TRBV18 to TRBJ2-7, with D possibly being TRBD1 (6 bases). This CDR3 contains 14 residues. Germline loops: CDR1 KGHSH, CDR2 LQKENI. V shed 4 bases and J shed 2 bases, with 12 bases lying between them. CDR3 residues: CASSQGDGTYEQYF. The CDR3 DNA reads as TGTGCCAGCTCACAGGGGGACGGAACCTACGAGCAGTACTTC.

The chain combines TRBV11-2 with TRBJ2-5, with 7 bases lining up with TRBD2. The CDR3 is made up of 15 amino acids. With 5 bases clipped from V and 0 bases from J, the junction kept 6 bases outside the gene matches. The germline gives CDR1 SGHAT, CDR2 FQNNGV. The CDR3 spells CASSDGLGYQETQYF. DNA of the CDR3: TGTGCCAGCAGCGATGGACTAGGGTACCAAGAGACCCAGTACTTC.

The genes are TRBV15 and TRBJ1-4; possibly TRBD1 for D (6 bases). Germline V gene sequence: CDR1 LNHNV, CDR2 YYDKDF (reference sequence). The length of the CDR3 is 17 residues. V lost 0 bases and J lost 4, with 15 bases in between. The CDR3 DNA is TGTGCCACCAGCAGAGAATCCCGGACAGCTATTAATGAAAAACTGTTTTTT. Amino acids: CATSRESRTAINEKLFF.